This T cell receptor beta chain was identified in a study of blood T cells in healthy people across ages. Study-wide points: Age advanced and TCR beta diversity per million T cells fell, roughly linearly. More naive CD4+ cells and higher diversity marked long-lived donors relative to aged donors. Across samples, TCR beta diversity tracked strongly with naive T cell percentage.

With regard to this clonotype: What it recognizes is unknown.

With 2 bases removed from V and 5 bases from J, the gap between germline ends came to 12 bases. CDR3 length: 14 residues. Sample-barcoded 5' priming and a J-beta primer mix drove a second PCR of roughly 6 to 12 cycles. Per-sample output comprised a minimum of 2.5 million paired-end reads containing CDR3. In TCRdb, the 5' RACE reads were re-called with MiXCR into one record per CDR3 protein. The sample yields approximately 1.5 million distinct CDR3 sequences, roughly 32% seen once. This sequence joins TRBV12-3 or TRBV12-4 and TRBJ1-2; tentatively, D is TRBD1 (5 bases). The sequence derives from a young woman in good health. Sequenced sample: blood. CDR3 nucleotides: TGTGCCAGCAGTTTACTGACAGATCCTTATGGCTACACCTTC. Translation gives CASSLLTDPYGYTF.